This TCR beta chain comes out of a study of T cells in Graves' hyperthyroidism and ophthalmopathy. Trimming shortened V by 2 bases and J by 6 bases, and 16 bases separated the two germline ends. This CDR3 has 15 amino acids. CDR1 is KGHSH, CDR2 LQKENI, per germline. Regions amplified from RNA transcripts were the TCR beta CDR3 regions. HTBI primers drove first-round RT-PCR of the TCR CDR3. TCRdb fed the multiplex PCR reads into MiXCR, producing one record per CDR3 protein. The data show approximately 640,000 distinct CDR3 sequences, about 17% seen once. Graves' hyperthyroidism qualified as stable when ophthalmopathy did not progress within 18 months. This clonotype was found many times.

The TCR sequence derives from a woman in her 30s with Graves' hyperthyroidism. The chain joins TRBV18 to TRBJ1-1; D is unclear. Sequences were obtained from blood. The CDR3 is CASSPSKTYSAEAFF. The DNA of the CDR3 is TGTGCCAGCTCACCATCTAAGACCTACTCGGCTGAAGCTTTCTTT.